A single sample is the source of the 32 T cell receptor beta chains below, sequenced in a study of regulatory T cells in long-lasting Graves disease. Time point described: newly diagnosed GD, antithyroid drugs for less than 3 months. The TCR library used RNA extracted from PBMCs. Construction of the TCR beta libraries employed iRepertoire HTBI primers in conjunction with Arm-PCR of CDR3 regions. From the multiplex PCR reads, TCRdb called clonotypes with MiXCR, one entry per CDR3 protein. Of 300,000 to 400,000 distinct CDR3 sequences in the sample, approximately 15% were seen once. These same records also appear under a second study, on T cells in Graves' hyperthyroidism and ophthalmopathy.

The sequencing here drew on peripheral blood mononuclear cells (PBMCs), taken at new diagnosis, from a patient treated with antithyroid drugs. These receptors were taken from a man aged 35 to 55 with Graves disease.

In this sample, this clonotype turned up many times. This sequence joins TRBV2 and TRBJ1-6, with D tentatively TRBD1 (6 bases). The CDR3 has 14 amino acids. V lost 6 bases, J lost 7 bases, and 13 bases lay in between. Looked up from germline, CDR1 is SNHLY and CDR2 is FYNNEI. The CDR3 DNA reads TGTGCCAGCAGGCGGACAGATGGAAATTCACCCCTCCACTTT. It yields the protein CASRRTDGNSPLHF.

This clonotype has at least ten counts. The chain recombines TRBV7-9 with TRBJ2-5, with unresolved D. CDR1 and CDR2 from the germline V gene are SEHNR and FQNEAQ (reference sequence). Trimming cost V 2 bases and J 7 bases, with 11 bases left between them. The CDR3 sequence is 13 residues long. The DNA of the CDR3 is TGTGCCAGCAGCTTAAGGATCCGTGGGACCCAGTACTTC. This gives the protein CASSLRIRGTQYF.

This clonotype has a count of ten or more. This chain connects TRBV3-1 to TRBJ2-7; D gene unclear. The germline gives CDR1 LGHDT, CDR2 YNNKEL (reference sequence). This CDR3 has 14 amino acids. V gave up 7 bases and J gave up 2 bases, with 15 bases separating them. This chain's CDR3 is CASNARSPPYEQYF. CDR3 coding DNA: TGTGCCAGCAACGCAAGGAGCCCCCCCTACGAGCAGTACTTC.

This clonotype occurred a few times. A clone one base away is much larger, so this may be a read error. The chain recombines TRBV29-1 with TRBJ2-5; TRBD1 aligns across 9 bases. The CDR3 covers 13 residues. The ends lost 4 bases at V and 1 base at J; junction bases unmatched: 1. The V gene's germline CDR1 is SQVTM and CDR2 ANQGSEA. For the CDR3, the DNA is TGCAGCGTTGTACAGGGGGCCCAAGAGACCCAGTACTTC. It is translated as CSVVQGAQETQYF.

The sample holds many counts of this clonotype. The chain joins TRBV18 to TRBJ1-6; no reliable D call. V dropped 6 bases and J dropped 7 bases, with 13 bases sitting between them. CDR1 is KGHSH, CDR2 LQKENI, per germline. This CDR3 has 14 amino acids. This CDR3 is CASSGLVGNSPLHF. Here the CDR3 DNA reads TGTGCCAGCTCCGGCTTGGTTGGGAATTCACCCCTCCACTTT.

This clonotype has a handful of counts. A much more abundant neighbour one base away suggests this may be a read error. This rearrangement joins TRBV2 to TRBJ1-1; D is undetermined. CDR3 size: 11 residues. The germline gives CDR1 SNHLY, CDR2 FYNNEI. The CDR3 loop is CASSETVEASF. CDR3 DNA sequence: TGTGCCAGCAGTGAAACAGTTGAAGCTTCCTTT.

This clonotype was seen ten or more times. The chain couples TRBV18 to TRBJ2-7; tentative D call: TRBD1 (5 bases). CDR1 KGHSH and CDR2 LQKENI come from the germline V gene. The CDR3 loop spans 13 amino acids. V was shortened by 8 bases and J by 4 bases, with 15 bases between the two germline ends. The CDR3 region is CASSPPPGYEQYF. CDR3 DNA: TGTGCCAGCAGCCCCCCCCCAGGGTACGAGCAGTACTTC.

This clonotype came up many times. The chain employs TRBV20-1 and TRBJ1-5; D remains unclear. CDR3 length: 12 amino acids. CDR1 and CDR2 from the germline V gene are DFQATT and SNEGSKA (reference sequence). V lost 0 bases and J 3 bases, leaving 3 bases between the germline ends. The DNA for the CDR3 is TGCAGTGCTAGAGAACCCAATCAGCCCCAGCATTTT. The encoded protein is CSAREPNQPQHF.

This clonotype was detected ten times or more. This chain uses TRBV5-1 with TRBJ1-3; D remains unclear. In germline, CDR1 is SGHRS, CDR2 YFSETQ. The CDR3 runs to 16 residues. V was pared by 0 bases and J by 0 bases, with 10 bases between. In DNA form, the CDR3 reads TGCGCCAGCAGCTTGGGTTTCAGCCGCTCTGGAAACACCATATATTTT. Translated: CASSLGFSRSGNTIYF.

At least ten counts were recorded for this clonotype. The gene calls are TRBV20-1 and TRBJ2-5, with TRBD2 identical over 13 bases. With 2 bases clipped from V and 5 bases from J, the junction kept 14 bases outside the gene matches. This CDR3 is built from 18 residues. CDR1 is DFQATT, CDR2 SNEGSKA, per germline (reference sequence). CDR3 DNA sequence: TGCAGTGCTAGATCCTCCGAACCGGGACTAGCGGGGAGGGAGACCCAGTACTTC. Translating gives CSARSSEPGLAGRETQYF.

The J gene is TRBJ2-7, the V gene TRBV28; D is tentatively TRBD1 or TRBD2 (5 bases each). From germline, CDR1 is MDHEN and CDR2 SYDVKM. V lost 5 bases and J lost 0, with 14 bases in between. The CDR3 totals 15 residues. The CDR3, as DNA: TGTGCCAGCAGTCCAGGGACGGAAAGCTCCTACGAGCAGTACTTC. It translates to CASSPGTESSYEQYF.

In this sample, this clonotype turned up a few times. This chain joins TRBV4-2 and TRBJ2-7, with TRBD1 identical over 9 bases. The CDR3 consists of 16 residues. Germline V lookup: CDR1 LGHNA, CDR2 YNFKEQ. Trimming cost V 0 bases and J 3 bases; bases outside gene matches: 6. The chain's CDR3 is CASSQEVGQGRYEQYF. The CDR3 nucleotides read TGTGCCAGCAGCCAAGAGGTCGGACAGGGGCGCTACGAGCAGTACTTC.

Comment on this clonotype: A much larger clonotype is one base distant, so this may be a read error. This chain connects TRBV11-2 to TRBJ2-7; 8 bases are shared with TRBD1. The CDR3 is 14 residues long. V lost 5 bases and J lost 7; bases outside the gene matches: 10. Per the germline V gene, CDR1 is SGHAT and CDR2 is FQNNGV. The CDR3 bases are TGTGCCAGCAGCCCGAACAGGGGGGACAATGAGCAGTACTTC. As protein: CASSPNRGDNEQYF.

This rearrangement joins TRBV28 to TRBJ1-2; D is perhaps TRBD1 (5 bases). From germline, CDR1 is MDHEN and CDR2 SYDVKM. The CDR3 is made up of 15 amino acids. The germline V and J ends were trimmed by 3 bases and 2 bases, with 13 bases remaining between them. The CDR3 bases are TGTGCCAGCAGTTTGAACCGGGACGTGAACTATGGCTACACCTTC. It translates to CASSLNRDVNYGYTF.

The chain links TRBV7-9 to TRBJ2-3, with 13 bases aligning to TRBD2. CDR3 length: 17 residues. The junction had 12 bases not matched to a gene; V was cut back by 5 bases and J by 7 bases. Looked up from germline, CDR1 is SEHNR and CDR2 is FQNEAQ (reference sequence). The CDR3 DNA reads TGTGCCAGCAGCCCCAAGAGGACTAGCGGGGGACCCAATACGCAGTATTTT. Its protein is CASSPKRTSGGPNTQYF.

This clonotype was found many times. The chain links TRBV5-1 to TRBJ2-3; 9 positions agree with TRBD2. Trimming took 4 bases from V and 4 from J; bases not matched to a gene: 10. From germline, CDR1 is SGHRS and CDR2 YFSETQ. The CDR3 length is 16 residues. The CDR3 nucleotides read TGCGCCAGCAGCCCCGGTTCTAGCGGGGTATCAGATACGCAGTATTTT. Its translation: CASSPGSSGVSDTQYF.

The chain combines TRBV5-1 with TRBJ2-5; 11 bases agree with TRBD2. The CDR3 totals 16 residues. V gave up 0 bases and J gave up 2 bases; unmatched junction bases: 3. Germline lookup yields CDR1 SGHRS and CDR2 YFSETQ. CDR3 protein: CASSLDLAGGQETQYF. Here the CDR3 DNA reads TGCGCCAGCAGCTTGGATCTAGCGGGGGGTCAAGAGACCCAGTACTTC.

The sample holds many counts of this clonotype. J is TRBJ2-5 and V is TRBV27; TRBD2 might be the D (6 bases). Germline values: CDR1 MNHEY, CDR2 SMNVEV (reference sequence). V was trimmed by 2 bases and J by 7 bases, leaving 11 bases between them. The CDR3 runs 13 residues. In DNA form, the CDR3 reads TGTGCCAGCAGTTTAGGGGGGAGCGGGACCCAGTACTTC. Protein sequence: CASSLGGSGTQYF.

This clonotype has more than one count but fewer than ten. The chain joins TRBV4-1 to TRBJ2-2, with 8 bases lining up with TRBD2. The CDR3 totals 16 residues. The germline V gene encodes CDR1 MGHRA and CDR2 YSYEKL. V lost 3 bases and J lost 4; bases outside the gene matches: 7. CDR3 DNA sequence: TGCGCCAGCAGCCACCGGGGGGGCCACGGCACCGGGGAGCTGTTTTTT. The encoded protein is CASSHRGGHGTGELFF.

This clonotype came up a few times. The V gene is TRBV18, the J gene TRBJ2-3; TRBD2 agrees at 15 bases. Germline V gives CDR1 KGHSH, CDR2 LQKENI. CDR3 size: 16 residues. With 2 bases clipped from V and 5 bases from J, the junction kept 2 bases outside the gene matches. CDR3 nucleotides: TGTGCCAGCTCACCAGGACTAGCGGGGGGGGAAGATACGCAGTATTTT. This encodes CASSPGLAGGEDTQYF.

This clonotype occurred many times. V gene TRBV3-1 combines with J gene TRBJ2-1; weak D call: TRBD1 (6 bases). Germline V gene data show CDR1 as LGHDT and CDR2 as YNNKEL (reference sequence). The V end was cut by 1 base, the J end by 10 bases, with 14 bases between. The CDR3 contains 14 residues. The CDR3 protein is CASSQVGTGTEQFF. Written as DNA, the CDR3 is TGTGCCAGCAGCCAAGTTGGTACCGGGACAGAGCAGTTCTTC.

V usage is TRBV7-9 and J usage is TRBJ2-1; 11 nucleotides line up with TRBD2. The CDR3 loop spans 17 amino acids. Trimming at V came to 8 bases and at J to 8 bases, leaving 17 bases not matched to a gene. Germline V gene sequence: CDR1 SEHNR, CDR2 FQNEAQ (reference sequence). CDR3 nucleotides: TGTGCCAGCGCCAGTGTAGTACTTAGCGGGGGGGGTGATGAGCAGTTCTTC. Translated, it gives CASASVVLSGGGDEQFF. Full variable domain (missing parts from reference TRBV7-9 and TRBJ2-1): DTGVSQNPRHKITKRGQNVTFRCDPISEHNRLYWYRQTLGQGPEFLTYFQNEAQLEKSRLLSDRFSAERPKGSFSTLEIQRTEQGDSAMYLCASASVVLSGGGDEQFFGPGTRLTVL.

This clonotype was found many times. The chain is built from TRBV3-1 and TRBJ2-2; the D call may be TRBD1 or TRBD2 (6 bases each). The CDR3 is 14 residues long. Trimming left V 3 bases short and J 7 bases short, with 12 bases between. Germline loops: CDR1 LGHDT, CDR2 YNNKEL (reference sequence). The CDR3 loop reads CASSQVGGYGELFF. CDR3 DNA: TGTGCCAGCAGCCAGGTCGGGGGCTACGGGGAGCTGTTTTTT.

Only a few counts were recorded for this clonotype. This chain links TRBV10-1 with TRBJ2-7; TRBD2 agrees at 12 bases. Germline V lookup: CDR1 WNHNN, CDR2 SYGVQD (reference sequence). The CDR3 length is 16 residues. With V trimmed by 2 bases and J by 6 bases, 8 bases remained unmatched. Here the CDR3 reads CASSEGRTSGVGEQYF. The CDR3 region has the DNA TGCGCCAGCAGTGAGGGACGGACTAGCGGGGTAGGCGAGCAGTACTTC.

This clonotype was seen ten or more times. V and J are TRBV28 and TRBJ2-2; D remains ambiguous. In germline, CDR1 is MDHEN, CDR2 SYDVKM. CDR3 length equals 14 residues. The CDR3 region is CASRVSPSTGELFF. CDR3 in DNA: TGTGCAAGTAGGGTGAGCCCCAGCACCGGGGAGCTGTTTTTT.

The chain employs TRBV10-3 and TRBJ2-1, with 7 bases lining up with TRBD2. After removal of 6 bases from V and 6 bases from J, the junction contained 14 bases not matched to a gene. Per the germline V gene, CDR1 is ENHRY and CDR2 is SYGVKD. CDR3 length equals 16 residues. CDR3 nucleotide sequence: TGTGCCATCAGCTTACGCCTGGGGGGGAGAAGCAATGAGCAGTTCTTC. It encodes CAISLRLGGRSNEQFF.

This clonotype occurred many times. The rearrangement links TRBV3-1 to TRBJ2-7; D is perhaps TRBD1 (6 bases). Germline V gene data show CDR1 as LGHDT and CDR2 as YNNKEL (reference sequence). This CDR3 spans 15 amino acids. V lost 4 bases to trimming and J lost 2 bases, with 15 bases between them. In nucleotides, the CDR3 is TGTGCCAGCAGCCCTCAGGGGACAAAGGCCTACGAGCAGTACTTC. Residues: CASSPQGTKAYEQYF.

This clonotype was seen ten or more times. V gene TRBV6-5 combines with J gene TRBJ1-6; possible D gene TRBD1, 5 bases. The V gene lost 2 bases and the J gene lost 9 bases, with 17 bases spanning the gap. The CDR3 spans 16 residues. CDR1 and CDR2 from the germline V gene are MNHEY and SVGAGI. CDR3 in amino acids: CASSYGWGAGGSPLHF. In DNA form, the CDR3 reads TGTGCCAGCAGTTACGGCTGGGGCGCAGGAGGTTCACCCCTCCACTTT.

This clonotype was seen only a few times. This chain joins TRBV27 and TRBJ1-4; D ambiguous. Germline V gene sequence: CDR1 MNHEY, CDR2 SMNVEV (reference sequence). Trimming pared 2 bases from V and 8 bases from J, leaving 9 bases between. The CDR3 loop spans 13 amino acids. CDR3 sequence (DNA): TGTGCCAGCAGTTTAGGGCCCTGGGAAAAACTGTTTTTT. This sequence encodes CASSLGPWEKLFF. The complete variable domain, with remaining parts taken from reference TRBV27 and TRBJ1-4, reads EAQVTQNPRYLITVTGKKLTVTCSQNMNHEYMSWYRQDPGLGLRQIYYSMNVEVTDKGDVPEGYKVSRKEKRNFPLILESPSPNQTSLYFCASSLGPWEKLFFGSGTQLSVL.

This clonotype was seen a handful of times. In DNA, the CDR3 is TGTGCCAGCAGTGCCACAGGGTTCGATACGCAGTATTTT. Its translation: CASSATGFDTQYF. The chain carries TRBV27 and TRBJ2-3; tentatively, D is TRBD1 (6 bases). The CDR3 has 13 residues. The germline CDR1 and CDR2 sequences are MNHEY and SMNVEV (reference sequence). The V end lost 5 bases, the J end lost 6 bases, and 12 bases lay between the germline ends.

The chain couples TRBV4-1 to TRBJ1-1, with 8 positions matching TRBD1. CDR1 is MGHRA and CDR2 is YSYEKL in the germline V gene. CDR3 length: 16 residues. Losses at the gene ends were 3 bases for V and 1 base for J; bases not matched to a gene: 7. CDR3 sequence: CASSHVGRGQNTEAFF. The CDR3 DNA is TGCGCCAGCAGCCATGTGGGCAGGGGGCAGAACACTGAAGCTTTCTTT.

In this sample, this clonotype turned up a few times. The CDR3 spells CSAYGIRYQETQYF. The CDR3 region has the DNA TGCAGTGCTTACGGTATAAGATACCAAGAGACCCAGTACTTC. The rearrangement joins TRBV20-1 to TRBJ2-5; D unclear. Trimming took off 5 bases at V and 0 bases at J, with 13 bases between the two ends. The germline gives CDR1 DFQATT, CDR2 SNEGSKA (reference sequence). The CDR3 has 14 residues.